This T cell receptor (beta chain) was identified during a study of T-cell reconstitution after alpha-beta-depleted transplantation in children (TCRdb year 2016). In the study overall: Using TCR repertoire profiling, the study quantitatively followed how T-cell immune reconstitution unfolded in children after TCRalphabeta/CD19-depleted allogeneic hematopoietic cell transplantation.

The germline ends are 21 bases apart after V is trimmed by 6 bases and J by 2 bases. There are 17 amino acids in the CDR3, from cysteine to phenylalanine inclusive. Left in the record is the CDR3 DNA by itself, 51 bases read in frame from the first base. The germline V gene (reference sequence) sets CDR1 to SEHNR and CDR2 to FQNEAQ. The sample's treatment or condition label, in plain terms: allogeneic hematopoietic cell transplantation with graft depleted of TCRalphabeta T cells and CD19 B cells. TCRalphabeta/CD19-depleted allogeneic hematopoietic cell grafts were given to the transplant recipients, all of whom were children. The library was generated by PCR. TCRdb records Illumina HiSeq 2500 as the sequencer. To normalize quantification of the TCRbeta repertoire, the TCR libraries were built with molecular barcoding that relied on unique molecular identifiers. TCRdb cleaned the public reads at Q25 with fastp, built clones with MiXCR and kept in-frame beta chains. Every entry covers one CDR3 protein and lists the most common genes and DNA from its rows. Present in this sample are hundreds of thousands of distinct CDR3 sequences, about an eighth of which were seen just once. 2% to 2.5% of the sample belongs to the ten largest clones.

General findings and caveats noted by the study authors: Apparently early alphabetaT-cell count recovery about two months after transplant reportedly relied on only several hundred rapidly expanded clones derived from non-depleted graft cells. Hyperexpanded clone frequencies declined over subsequent months; after one year, T-cell counts and TCRbeta diversity were mostly attributed to newly produced T cells. The high TCRbeta diversity at day 60 in some patients was ascribed to recipient T cells and intrathymic progenitors that had survived conditioning.

This clonotype was counted only a few times. Its antigen remains unidentified. Base qualities are not recorded, but no much larger clone differs from it by a single base. The receptor's source is a male patient younger than 18 who had a stem cell transplant for acute myeloid leukemia, so the T cells may come from the graft donor. Here the sequenced sample was PBMCs, mostly from graft donor cells, taken 360 days after TCRalphabeta/CD19-depleted stem cell transplant. Here the chain combines TRBV7-9 and TRBJ2-3; a tentative D call is TRBD1 (5 bases match). For the CDR3, the sequence is CASSPLRQHIHTDTQYF. The sequence in DNA is TGTGCCAGCAGTCCTCTCCGACAGCACATTCACACAGATACGCAGTATTTT.